This T cell receptor beta chain was captured by sequencing in a study of T cell responses to AZD1222 COVID-19 vaccine. This clone has only one observation. The antigen remains undetermined. Study-level points and caveats: The donors showed a predominance of white British ancestry and of females, with possible underestimation of clonal diversity. Compared with day 0, the breadth and depth of the Spike-specific TCR repertoire rose significantly after two doses of AZD1222. Scientists sampled the repertoires only once the peak T cell response had passed.

Profiled with immunoSEQ multiplex PCR; TCRdb holds only in-frame clones, not every one. The table lists some 130,000 clones, approximately 90% of them singletons, with 1.9% in the top ten. This TCR was sampled from an adult in good health. The sample consisted of peripheral blood, taken on day 0 of AZD1222 vaccination.

The CDR3 DNA reads TGTGCCAGTAGTACTTGGTATGGCTACACCTTC. The encoded protein is CASSTWYGYTF. The rearrangement uses TRBV19 and TRBJ1-2; D remains ambiguous. The length of the CDR3 is 11 residues. V shed 4 bases and J shed 5 bases, with 5 bases lying between them. CDR1 and CDR2 from the germline V gene are LNHDA and SQIVND (reference sequence).